The source of this TCR beta chain is a study of identical twins (dated by TCRdb to about 2016). In terms of the full investigation: To test whether fetal clonotypes persist, the study used deep sequencing on TCR alpha and beta repertoires from monozygotic twins, unrelated adults of various ages, and cord blood. To rule out contamination, replicate twin experiments were performed at different times with different library preparation protocols.

This clonotype was seen more than once but under ten times. The antigen this receptor binds is unknown. Per-nucleotide qualities are absent, and no much larger clonotype sits a single base away. The library was built by means of 5' RACE. Sequenced using an Illumina HiSeq 2000. Template switching introduced a universal primer binding site; the final cDNA contained a unique molecular identifier, enabling accurate counting of TCR cDNA molecules. First-strand cDNA for TCR alpha and beta chains was synthesized from specific primers in the conserved constant-segment region. Each cDNA library was double barcoded, with a SMART-Mk sample barcode plus Illumina barcodes, to control for contamination. TruSeq adapter sequences, together with Illumina sample barcodes, were added in two successive PCR steps. Sequencing of the TCR alpha and beta cDNA libraries was done on the Illumina HiSeq platform using custom primers. The authors processed their data as follows. MiGEC was used to process raw reads and extract unique molecular identifiers, and MiXCR was used to find CDR3 positions. For each individual, recombination models were inferred using an EM algorithm with the repgenHMM and IGoR tools. Shared clonotypes were analyzed with the tcR package in R, and sharing was normalized by the product of cloneset sizes. Out-of-frame nonproductive sequences were analyzed to study raw recombination free of thymic and clonal selection effects. The raw public reads went through TCRdb reprocessing: fastp at Q25, MiXCR clone calling, in-frame beta chains kept. Rows with a matching CDR3 protein are joined into one entry that keeps the most common DNA and genes. These V and J calls rely on TCRdb rather than the paper's analysis. Across this sample there are about 790,000 distinct CDR3 sequences, with 15% to 20% seen only once. Around 14% of the sample belongs to the ten largest clones.

The full study reports these points: Zero-insertion analyses could be partly confounded by invariant T cells such as MAIT and iNKT, though diverse VJ usage argued against such confounding for most clonotypes. Because the same donors could not be followed over many years, the conclusions depended on cross-sectional statistical analysis. Out-of-frame TCR alpha sequences shared between twins showed an excess of low generation-probability sequences compared with coincidental sharing between unrelated individuals. In monozygotic twins, out-of-frame TCR alpha sharing was systematically underestimated by recombination models, although the models agreed with sharing between unrelated individuals. Abundant cord blood beta clonotypes carried fewer insertions; young adult naive repertoires showed a weaker similar trend, while memory repertoires showed none. A weaker excess of twin sharing was found in beta out-of-frame sequences because the signal-to-noise ratio was lowered by fewer shared sequences.

The CDR3 starts with the cysteine, ends with the phenylalanine, and has 13 residues. CDR3 DNA is the only sequence kept; it has 39 bases, read in frame from the first base. For CDR1 and CDR2, the germline V gene (reference sequence) lists DFQATT and SNEGSKA. V lost 6 bases and J lost 2 bases, and the count of bases not matched to a germline gene is 2. All donors were healthy Caucasians. Three pairs of female monozygotic twins, all aged about 18 to 30 years, made up the twin cohort. RNA for TCR libraries was isolated from peripheral blood mononuclear cells. The same specimen was also included in a second study, on T cells expressing NK-cell markers. As noted in the second study: Eight or nine donors provided sorted CD3+CD56+NKG2C+, CD3+CD56+NKG2C- and CD3+CD56-NKG2C+ T-cell subsets, whose TCR beta-chain repertoires were profiled. Among the eight sequenced donors, seven were HCMV-seropositive and one was HCMV-seronegative. To restrict sorting to alphabetaTCR-expressing T cells, an anti-gammadeltaTCR antibody was added in several experiments. In several donors, the dominant CD3+CD56+NKG2C+ clonotypes ranked among the top 10 CD8+ clonotypes, making up 1.0-7.0% of CD8+ T cells. Those dominant clonotypes were again the most abundant among CD3+CD56-NKG2C+ cells in four donors, at about 25-65%. Whether the expanded NKG2C-expressing T cell clones were specific for HCMV antigens was left unclear. The study sequenced eight donors, all healthy volunteers chosen at random: three men and five women. HCMV-specific IgG was detected in serum with a commercial ELISA kit to determine HCMV serostatus. For six donors, unsorted PBMC were also used to sequence bulk peripheral blood T-cell repertoires. MIGEC was used to demultiplex reads and group the reads by UMI, and MiTCR was used to assemble and quantify clonotypes. To exclude erroneous sequences, only TCR cDNA sequences supported by at least two reads were retained. The tcR package was used for downstream repertoire analysis, and clonotypes were matched across fractions by CDR3 nucleotide sequence plus V segment. VDJmatch was used to annotate antigen specificity against VDJdb, with one amino acid substitution in CDR3 permitted.

Source material: PBMCs. This clonotype was obtained from a woman between 18 and 29 years old in good health. The chain uses TRBV20-1 and TRBJ1-1, with TRBD1 identical over 11 junction bases. The nucleotide sequence reads as follows: TGCAGTGCCAGGACAGGGGGCAACACTGAAGCTTTCTTT. Translated, it reads CSARTGGNTEAFF.